Sequencing of this T cell receptor (beta chain) was carried out in a study of shared clonotypes between healthy human individuals. Germline values: CDR1 MNHEY, CDR2 SMNVEV (reference sequence). The length of the CDR3 is 15 residues. Trimming pared 2 bases from V and 5 bases from J, leaving 12 bases between. The repertoire was sequenced with immunoSEQ multiplex PCR; TCRdb's copy has only in-frame clones and lacks some. The sample records approximately 470,000 clones, roughly 80% being singletons. This receptor was taken from a woman aged 40 to 55 in good health. Some clones in this sample may be carry-over from other donors' samples. The specimen was PBMCs. The rearrangement uses TRBV27 and TRBJ2-2; D call uncertain. The CDR3 loop reads CASSLMSSQTGELFF. As DNA, the CDR3 is TGTGCCAGCAGTTTAATGTCTAGTCAAACCGGGGAGCTGTTTTTT.